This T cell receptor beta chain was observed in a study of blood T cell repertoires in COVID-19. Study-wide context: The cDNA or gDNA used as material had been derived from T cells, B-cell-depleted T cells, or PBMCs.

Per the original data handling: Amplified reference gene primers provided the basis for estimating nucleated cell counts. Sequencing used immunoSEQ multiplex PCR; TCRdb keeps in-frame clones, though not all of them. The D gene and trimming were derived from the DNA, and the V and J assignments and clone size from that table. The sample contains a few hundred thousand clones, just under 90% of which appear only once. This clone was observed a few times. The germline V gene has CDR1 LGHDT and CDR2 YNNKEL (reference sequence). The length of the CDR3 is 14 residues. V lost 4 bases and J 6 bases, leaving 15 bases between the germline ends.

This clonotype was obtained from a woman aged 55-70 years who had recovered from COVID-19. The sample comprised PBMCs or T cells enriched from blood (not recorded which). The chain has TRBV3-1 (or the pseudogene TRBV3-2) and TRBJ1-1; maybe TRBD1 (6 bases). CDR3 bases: TGTGCCAGCAGCCCATTCTTAGAGGGGGCTGAAGCTTTCTTT. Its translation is CASSPFLEGAEAFF.